This TCR beta chain was identified in a study of cytomegalovirus exposure and HLA in healthy donors. Study-level points and caveats: The authors assumed roughly uniform sequencing depth across donors for presence/absence analyses.

Per the germline V gene, CDR1 is LGHNA and CDR2 is YNFKEQ. V shed 2 bases and J 0 bases; nucleotides not matched to a gene: 3. This CDR3 has 15 residues. Points on this clone: The antigen remains undetermined.

With 60 Vbeta and 13 Jbeta primers, the PCR was carried out. Clones were read by immunoSEQ multiplex PCR, and TCRdb kept only the in-frame ones, dropping some. The sample shows some 200,000 clones, roughly 82% of them seen only once. Sequenced: PBMCs. The chain carries TRBV4-2 and TRBJ2-7, with TRBD1 identical over 8 bases. The receptor was isolated from a woman in her forties or fifties in good health and CMV-seropositive. In DNA form, the CDR3 reads TGTGCCAGCAGCCAAAAGGACAGGGACTCCTACGAGCAGTACTTC. Its translation is CASSQKDRDSYEQYF.